The 27 T cell receptor beta chains in this list originate from one sample, sequenced in a study of naive and memory T cell subsets. The beta constant-region primer was an equimolar mix of two oligonucleotides covering TRBC1 and TRBC2. TCRdb recomputed calls from the UMI-ligation and nested PCR reads with MiXCR, one row per CDR3 protein. The sample lists tens of thousands of distinct CDR3 sequences, around 12% seen once, with roughly 0.84% in the top ten. The sequenced material came from central memory CD4+ T cells from blood. These TCRs come from a human donor in good health.

This clonotype was detected many times. The chain combines TRBV10-2 with TRBJ1-5; D might be TRBD1 (6 bases). The V gene lost 6 bases and the J gene lost 4 bases, with 7 bases spanning the gap. The germline gives CDR1 WSHSY, CDR2 SAAADI. The CDR3 covers 12 residues. The CDR3 sequence is CASRGTNQPQHF. CDR3 DNA: TGCGCCAGCAGGGGGACAAATCAGCCCCAGCATTTT.

The chain employs TRBV20-1 and TRBJ2-7; TRBD2 matches 12 bases. CDR1 and CDR2 (germline): DFQATT, SNEGSKA (reference sequence). The CDR3 consists of 11 residues. The V gene end was trimmed by 6 bases and the J gene end by 9 bases; junction bases not matched to a gene: 3. The DNA for the CDR3 is TGCAGTGCCCCACTAGCGGGGGGGCAGTACTTC. Its translation: CSAPLAGGQYF.

The chain employs TRBV28 and TRBJ1-1, with a tentative D call TRBD1 (6 bases). The V end lost 4 bases, the J end lost 4 bases, and 13 bases lay between the germline ends. Per germline, CDR1 MDHEN and CDR2 SYDVKM. The CDR3 has 14 amino acids. CDR3 bases: TGTGCCAGCAGTTCCCCGGGGGCAGTCACTGAAGCTTTCTTT. This encodes CASSSPGAVTEAFF.

The rearrangement uses TRBV7-9 and TRBJ1-5, with D perhaps matching TRBD1 (5 bases). This CDR3 has 19 residues. V lost 4 bases, J lost 1 base, and 23 bases lay in between. Germline V gene lookup returns CDR1 SEHNR and CDR2 FQNEAQ (reference sequence). CDR3 DNA sequence: TGTGCCAGCAGCTCCTCGCTAACAAGGGGTAACCTAAGCAATCAGCCCCAGCATTTT. Translated: CASSSSLTRGNLSNQPQHF.

This clonotype turned up a few times. The chain recombines TRBV10-3 with TRBJ1-1; TRBD1 is a possible D gene (6 bases). CDR1 is ENHRY and CDR2 is SYGVKD in the germline V gene. V was cut by 4 bases and J by 4 bases, with 10 bases left in between. The CDR3 spans 13 residues. The CDR3 bases are TGTGCCATCAGTGGTACAGGGATCACTGAAGCTTTCTTT. As protein: CAISGTGITEAFF.

This clonotype showed up just a few times. The V gene is TRBV20-1, the J gene TRBJ2-7; TRBD2 aligns across 9 bases. This CDR3 has 14 residues. Germline lookup yields CDR1 DFQATT and CDR2 SNEGSKA (reference sequence). The V and J ends lost 6 bases and 0 bases, in that order; junction bases with no gene match: 6. This CDR3 is CSAEDSGSSYEQYF. In nucleotides, the CDR3 is TGCAGTGCGGAGGATAGCGGGAGCTCCTACGAGCAGTACTTC.

This clonotype was observed at least ten times. This chain uses TRBV29-1 with TRBJ2-1; D perhaps matches TRBD2 (6 bases). From germline, CDR1 is SQVTM and CDR2 ANQGSEA. The CDR3 contains 14 residues. The ends were cut back, 6 bases at V and 6 bases at J, with 18 bases in the middle. The CDR3 reads CSVNGGDGANEQFF. As DNA, the CDR3 is TGCAGCGTCAACGGGGGAGACGGAGCCAATGAGCAGTTCTTC.

This clonotype was picked up many times. The chain employs TRBV24-1 and TRBJ2-7; maybe TRBD2 (6 bases). This CDR3 region has 13 residues. Trimming shortened V by 5 bases and J by 9 bases, and 16 bases separated the two germline ends. CDR1 and CDR2 (germline): KGHDR, SFDVKD. In nucleotides, the CDR3 is TGTGCCACCAGTGCCCCCGGGGGTACAGGGCAGTACTTC. Encoded protein: CATSAPGGTGQYF.

This clonotype was seen many times. The V and J genes are TRBV28 and TRBJ1-3; D is unclear. Germline CDR1 and CDR2: MDHEN and SYDVKM. Between the trimmed V and J ends, which lost 6 bases and 1 base, there was a span of 13 bases. The CDR3 covers 15 residues. The CDR3: CASRPDVTSGNTIYF. The DNA of the CDR3 is TGTGCCAGCAGGCCGGACGTAACTTCTGGAAACACCATATATTTT.

The chain employs TRBV3-1 and TRBJ2-7, with 8 bases matching TRBD2. This CDR3 is built from 14 residues. V was pared by 1 base and J by 7 bases, with 6 bases of the junction left unmatched. CDR1 and CDR2 (germline): LGHDT, YNNKEL (reference sequence). CDR3 in DNA: TGTGCCAGCAGCCAAGTAGGGACTAGTGGGGAGCAGTACTTC. Translating gives CASSQVGTSGEQYF.

This clonotype showed up many times. The chain uses TRBV29-1 and TRBJ2-7; D remains ambiguous. The germline V and J ends were trimmed by 7 bases and 5 bases, with 9 bases remaining between them. The CDR3 spans 10 residues. Germline lookup yields CDR1 SQVTM and CDR2 ANQGSEA. This chain's CDR3 is CSASIDEQYF. As DNA, the CDR3 is TGCAGCGCTTCTATCGACGAGCAGTACTTC.

This chain connects TRBV27 to TRBJ2-1; no reliable D call. Trimming pared 3 bases from V and 7 bases from J, leaving 4 bases between. Germline CDR1 is MNHEY and CDR2 is SMNVEV (reference sequence). The CDR3 length is 11 residues. The CDR3 loop reads CASSFRNEQFF. The CDR3 region has the DNA TGTGCCAGCAGTTTTCGGAATGAGCAGTTCTTC.

This clonotype came up many times. The chain is built from TRBV24-1 and TRBJ2-7; D possibly corresponds to TRBD2 (6 bases). The CDR3 is made up of 13 amino acids. The V gene lost 10 bases and the J gene lost 1 base, with 13 bases spanning the gap. Germline assignment: CDR1 KGHDR and CDR2 SFDVKD. CDR3 DNA sequence: TGTGCCACGGGCCCGGGAGAGTCCTACGAGCAGTACTTC. Protein product: CATGPGESYEQYF.

This clonotype was observed many times. The rearrangement joins TRBV4-1 to TRBJ2-2, with a weak D call TRBD1 (5 bases). V lost 3 bases to trimming and J lost 4 bases, with 21 bases between them. The CDR3 totals 18 residues. Per the germline V gene, CDR1 is MGHRA and CDR2 is YSYEKL. The chain's CDR3 is CASSHGRNLRRGTGELFF. CDR3 bases: TGCGCCAGCAGCCACGGCCGTAATCTGAGAAGGGGCACCGGGGAGCTGTTTTTT.

V and J are TRBV29-1 and TRBJ1-3, with D unclear. Deletions cut 7 bases from V and 1 base from J, with 17 bases between. This CDR3 spans 15 amino acids. Per the germline V gene, CDR1 is SQVTM and CDR2 is ANQGSEA. The CDR3: CSADGGPISGNTIYF. DNA of the CDR3: TGCAGCGCCGACGGCGGACCTATTTCTGGAAACACCATATATTTT.

The chain links TRBV3-1 to TRBJ1-6; D unresolved. The CDR3 covers 14 residues. Trimming pared 1 base from V and 7 bases from J, leaving 8 bases between. CDR1 and CDR2 from the germline V gene are LGHDT and YNNKEL (reference sequence). The CDR3 DNA is TGTGCCAGCAGCCAAGTGTCCGGGAATTCACCCCTCCACTTT. It yields the protein CASSQVSGNSPLHF.

This clonotype was seen only a few times. The rearrangement uses TRBV2 and TRBJ1-4, with D hard to call. The CDR3 has 15 residues. V lost 3 bases to trimming and J lost 6 bases, with 14 bases between them. The germline CDR1 and CDR2 sequences are SNHLY and FYNNEI. The CDR3 nucleotides are TGTGCCAGCAGTGATCTACGCCTTGGGGATGAAAAACTGTTTTTT. Its translation: CASSDLRLGDEKLFF.

In this sample, this clonotype turned up many times. The rearrangement uses TRBV20-1 and TRBJ2-2; the D is unclear. Trimming removed 2 bases from V and 3 bases from J, with 10 bases in between. Germline V gene data show CDR1 as DFQATT and CDR2 as SNEGSKA (reference sequence). This CDR3 region has 14 residues. DNA of the CDR3: TGCAGTGCTAGAATAGTCAGCCACACCGGGGAGCTGTTTTTT. It translates to CSARIVSHTGELFF.

This clonotype was counted at least ten times. The chain uses TRBV2 and TRBJ1-1, with D hard to call. Germline values: CDR1 SNHLY, CDR2 FYNNEI. V was trimmed by 0 bases and J by 0 bases, leaving 11 bases between them. The CDR3 extends over 16 amino acids. CDR3 amino acids: CASSEAPVSLNTEAFF. For the CDR3, the DNA is TGTGCCAGCAGTGAAGCGCCCGTATCTTTGAACACTGAAGCTTTCTTT. Based on the CDR3 plus reference TRBV2 and TRBJ1-1, the full variable domain is EPEVTQTPSHQVTQMGQEVILRCVPISNHLYFYWYRQILGQKVEFLVSFYNNEISEKSEIFDDQFSVERPDGSNFTLKIRSTKLEDSAMYFCASSEAPVSLNTEAFFGQGTRLTVV.

This rearrangement joins TRBV5-1 to TRBJ2-1; 8 nucleotides match TRBD1. This CDR3 spans 15 amino acids. Germline V gene data show CDR1 as SGHRS and CDR2 as YFSETQ. This CDR3 is CTCNRRTGSYNEQFF. The DNA for the CDR3 is TGCACCTGCAACCGGAGGACAGGGTCCTACAATGAGCAGTTCTTC.

CDR3 DNA sequence: TGTGCCAGCAGCCTGAGCGGGGCCAACTACAATGAGCAGTTCTTC. Its protein product is CASSLSGANYNEQFF. The chain is built from TRBV6-2 or TRBV6-3 and TRBJ2-1; 7 bases agree with TRBD2. Unmatched junction bases numbered 8, after V lost 6 bases and J lost 3 bases. The V gene's germline CDR1 is MNHEY and CDR2 SVGEGT. The CDR3 length is 15 residues.

The V gene is TRBV29-1, the J gene TRBJ2-2; 9 bases are a match to TRBD2. The CDR3 sequence is 13 residues long. V lost 4 bases and J lost 7; bases outside the gene matches: 4. Germline loops: CDR1 SQVTM, CDR2 ANQGSEA. CDR3 bases: TGCAGCGTTGGGACTAGCGCAAACGGGGAGCTGTTTTTT. Translating it yields CSVGTSANGELFF.

This clonotype was detected only a few times. The chain uses TRBV20-1 and TRBJ2-5; 8 bases line up with TRBD1. Germline V gives CDR1 DFQATT, CDR2 SNEGSKA (reference sequence). This CDR3 has 15 amino acids. Trimming took 5 bases from V and 2 from J; bases not matched to a gene: 10. Here the CDR3 reads CSADPGQAKQETQYF. The CDR3 DNA follows: TGCAGTGCTGACCCGGGACAGGCCAAGCAAGAGACCCAGTACTTC.

This clonotype has only a few counts. The chain joins TRBV20-1 to TRBJ2-5; TRBD2 matches 7 bases. The CDR3 loop spans 16 amino acids. Looked up from germline, CDR1 is DFQATT and CDR2 is SNEGSKA (reference sequence). The ends lost 1 base at V and 1 base at J; junction bases unmatched: 9. The CDR3 loop reads CSARAPRLAVQETQYF. Written as DNA, the CDR3 is TGCAGTGCTAGAGCCCCGCGCCTAGCGGTCCAAGAGACCCAGTACTTC.

This rearrangement joins TRBV4-3 to TRBJ2-7; D ambiguous. V shed 0 bases and J shed 3 bases, with 9 bases lying between them. Looked up from germline, CDR1 is LGHNA and CDR2 is YSLEER. CDR3 length: 14 residues. The chain's CDR3 is CASSQDHPFYEQYF. In nucleotides, the CDR3 is TGCGCCAGCAGCCAAGATCACCCATTCTACGAGCAGTACTTC.

The rearrangement uses TRBV9 and TRBJ2-3; no firm D call. The CDR3 spans 13 residues. V lost 4 bases to trimming and J lost 6 bases, with 12 bases between them. Germline CDR1 reads SGDLS; CDR2 reads YYNGEE. The CDR3 protein is CASSTRLTDTQYF. Here the CDR3 DNA reads TGTGCCAGCAGCACGAGACTTACCGATACGCAGTATTTT.

This clonotype came up a few times. The J gene is TRBJ1-2, the V gene TRBV7-6, with TRBD1 as a possible D gene (5 bases). Trimming removed 5 bases from V and 7 bases from J, with 17 bases in between. The germline V gene encodes CDR1 SGHVS and CDR2 FNYEAQ. The length of the CDR3 is 14 residues. The CDR3 is CASSKDVQGTGYTF. The CDR3 nucleotides read TGTGCCAGCAGCAAAGACGTGCAGGGAACTGGCTACACCTTC.